Sequencing of this T cell receptor beta chain was carried out in a study of early T cells in non-severe SARS-CoV-2 infection. Study details: Investigators sequenced bulk RNA drawn from unsorted whole blood, and chains remained unpaired.

Attachment of unique molecular identifiers was made to individual cDNA molecules. TCRdb re-called the 5' RACE reads with MiXCR, one entry per CDR3 protein. The table has about 60,000 distinct CDR3 sequences, approximately 10% seen once. General study findings and limits: Matches to VDJdb favored anti-spike CD8 responses and missed private and CD4 specificities.

With respect to this clonotype: Its specificity is unknown.

CDR3 length: 14 residues. Deletions cut 6 bases from V and 2 bases from J, with 12 bases between. Germline V gene data show CDR1 as MDHEN and CDR2 as SYDVKM. The sequenced material came from whole blood. This TCR was recovered from an adult who was a healthcare worker with PCR-confirmed SARS-CoV-2 infection or an uninfected control (not recorded which). The V and J genes are TRBV28 and TRBJ2-3; D is unclear. CDR3 sequence reads: CASSDGSSTDTQYF. The CDR3 nucleotides read TGTGCCAGCAGCGACGGCAGTTCCACAGATACGCAGTATTTT.